Below, one T cell receptor (beta chain) is given with its context. The sample is drawn from a study of shared clonotypes between healthy human individuals. Produced via immunoSEQ multiplex PCR; TCRdb's table is partial and in-frame only. This table holds 2 million to 2.5 million clones, approximately 95% found once. Between the trimmed V and J ends, which lost 3 bases and 0 bases, there was a span of 11 bases. Germline CDR1 is MNHEY and CDR2 is SVGAGI. The CDR3 consists of 15 residues. Sequencing was carried out using naive CD4+ T cells sorted from blood. Documented subset: CD45RA+ positively selected. This rearrangement joins TRBV6-5 to TRBJ1-2; perhaps TRBD1 as D (6 bases). This receptor was obtained from a young man in good health. The CDR3 DNA sequence: TGTGCCAGCAGTTATGGGGGGGCTACTAACTATGGCTACACCTTC. Residues: CASSYGGATNYGYTF.